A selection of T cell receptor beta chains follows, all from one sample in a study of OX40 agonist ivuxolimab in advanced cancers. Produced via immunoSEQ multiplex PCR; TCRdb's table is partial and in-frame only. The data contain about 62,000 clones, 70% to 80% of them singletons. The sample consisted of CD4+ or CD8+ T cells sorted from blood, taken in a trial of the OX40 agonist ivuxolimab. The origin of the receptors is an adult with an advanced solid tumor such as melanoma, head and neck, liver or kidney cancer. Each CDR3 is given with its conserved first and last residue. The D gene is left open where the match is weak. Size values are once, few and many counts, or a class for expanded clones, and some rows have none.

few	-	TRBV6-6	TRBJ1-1	TGTGCCAGCATCCCGGGGGGAGTCACTGAAGCTTTCTTT	CASIPGGVTEAFF
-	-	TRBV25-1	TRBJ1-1	TGTGCCAGTCAGCAGAACACTGAAGCTTTCTTT	CASQQNTEAFF
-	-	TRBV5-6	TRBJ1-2	TGTGCCAGCACCCACCGGGGGAACTATGGCTACACCTTC	CASTHRGNYGYTF
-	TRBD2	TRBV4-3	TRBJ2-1	TGCGCCAGCAGCCTAGCGGGAGAGGGTTACAATGAGCAGTTCTTC	CASSLAGEGYNEQFF
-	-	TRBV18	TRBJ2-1	TGTGCCAGCTCACCTGTACTAGCCAATGAGCAGTTCTTC	CASSPVLANEQFF
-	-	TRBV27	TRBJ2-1	TGTGCCAGCAGTTTGACGGAGGATGAGCAGTTCTTC	CASSLTEDEQFF
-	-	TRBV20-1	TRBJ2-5	TGCAGTGCTAGAGTTCGAGAGACCCAGTACTTC	CSARVRETQYF
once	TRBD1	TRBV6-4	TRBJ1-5	TGTGCCAGCAGTGACCCCTTTCGGGACAGGAGGGGAACTCAGCCCCAGCATTTT	CASSDPFRDRRGTQPQHF
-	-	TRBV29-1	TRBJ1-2	TGCAGCGTTGAAGATCCCGGGAAAGGGGGCTACACCTTC	CSVEDPGKGGYTF
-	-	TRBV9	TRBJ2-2	TGTGCCAGCAGCGTAATCGGAAGCGGGACCGGGGAGCTGTTTTTT	CASSVIGSGTGELFF
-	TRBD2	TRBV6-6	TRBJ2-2	TGTGCCAGCAGTTACCGTACTAGCGGGTGGTCCGGGGAGCTGTTTTTT	CASSYRTSGWSGELFF
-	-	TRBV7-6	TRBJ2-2	TGTGCCAGCAGCTTAGTAACAGGGAAAACCGGGGAGCTGTTTTTT	CASSLVTGKTGELFF
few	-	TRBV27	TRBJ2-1	TGTGCCAGCAGTTTAGGAGTCTACAATGAGCAGTTCTTC	CASSLGVYNEQFF
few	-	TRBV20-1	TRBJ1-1	TGCAGTGCTCCCGGGACGGCCGAAGCTTTCTTT	CSAPGTAEAFF
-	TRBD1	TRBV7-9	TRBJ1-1	TGTGCCAGCAGCTTAGAAGCGACAGGGGTAACTGAAGCTTTCTTT	CASSLEATGVTEAFF
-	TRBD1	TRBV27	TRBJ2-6	TGTGCCAGCAGTTTAGGGGGGACAGGGGTGACTGGGGCCAACGTCCTGACTTTC	CASSLGGTGVTGANVLTF
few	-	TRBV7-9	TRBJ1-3	TGTGCCAGCAGGGAGGACATGGGCTCTGGAAACACCATATATTTT	CASREDMGSGNTIYF
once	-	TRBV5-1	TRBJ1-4	TGCGCCAGCAGCTTGGGGTCCCCGGGAGAAAAACTGTTTTTT	CASSLGSPGEKLFF
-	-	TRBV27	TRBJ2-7	TGTGCCAGCAGTGCCGGGTCTTGGGCCTACGAGCAGTACTTC	CASSAGSWAYEQYF
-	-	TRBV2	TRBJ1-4	TGTGCCAGCAGTGAACCCCAGCGGCAAACTAATGAAAAACTGTTTTTT	CASSEPQRQTNEKLFF
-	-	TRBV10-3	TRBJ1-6	TGTGCCATCAGTGAGTCGGGGAATTCACCCCTCCACTTT	CAISESGNSPLHF
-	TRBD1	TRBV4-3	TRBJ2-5	TGCGCCAGCAGCCGGACCGGGACAGCACAAGAGACCCAGTACTTC	CASSRTGTAQETQYF
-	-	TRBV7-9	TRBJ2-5	TGTGCCAGCCTCGTAGACGCGTCGGGCGCGACCCAGTACTTC	CASLVDASGATQYF
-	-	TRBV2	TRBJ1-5	TGTGCCAGCAGTCGGAACGTCCAAGATAGCAATCAGCCCCAGCATTTT	CASSRNVQDSNQPQHF
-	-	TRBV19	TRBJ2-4	TGTGCCAGTAGTTCGCCCGGGACAGCCAAAAACATTCAGTACTTC	CASSSPGTAKNIQYF
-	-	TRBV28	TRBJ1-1	TGTGCCAGCGGACCCTACAGGGCGATGAACACTGAAGCTTTCTTT	CASGPYRAMNTEAFF
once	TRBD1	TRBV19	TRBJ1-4	TGTGCCAGCAGGGACAGGGCTAATGAAAAACTGTTTTTT	CASRDRANEKLFF
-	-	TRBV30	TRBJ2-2	TGTGCCTGGAGTGATTTTTCCTTCATCCGGGAGCTGTTTTTT	CAWSDFSFIRELFF
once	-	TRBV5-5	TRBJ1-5	TGTGCCAGCAGTAACAGGGAAAAGAATCAGCCCCAGCATTTT	CASSNREKNQPQHF
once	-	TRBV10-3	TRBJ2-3	TGTGCCATCAGTGAAATGAGTGGCCGTACGCAGTATTTT	CAISEMSGRTQYF
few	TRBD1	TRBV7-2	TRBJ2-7	TGTGCCAGCAGCACCGTCCCGGGACAGACCCGAAGCTCCTACGAGCAGTACTTC	CASSTVPGQTRSSYEQYF
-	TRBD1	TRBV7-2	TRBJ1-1	TGTGCCAGCAGCTCCTGGACAGGGGCAGCCACTGAAGCTTTCTTT	CASSSWTGAATEAFF
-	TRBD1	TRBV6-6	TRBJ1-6	TGTGCCAGCAGTGGACAGGGGGCGGACTTGAATTCACCCCTCCACTTT	CASSGQGADLNSPLHF
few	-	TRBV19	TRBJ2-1	TGTGCCAGTAGCAGGGGGGGTTACAATGAGCAGTTCTTC	CASSRGGYNEQFF
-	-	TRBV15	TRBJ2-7	TGTGCCACCAGCAGAGATCTGTGGAGCTCCTACGAGCAGTACTTC	CATSRDLWSSYEQYF
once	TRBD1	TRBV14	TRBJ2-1	TGTGCCAGCAGCCGACGGGGGACAGGGGGCTTCAATGAGCAGTTCTTC	CASSRRGTGGFNEQFF
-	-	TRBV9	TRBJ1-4	TGTGCCAGCAGCACGGACGGAACAACTAATGAAAAACTGTTTTTT	CASSTDGTTNEKLFF
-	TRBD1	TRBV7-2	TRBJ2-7	TGTGCCAGCAGCCCGGGACAGGGGGCGACCGAGCAGTACTTC	CASSPGQGATEQYF
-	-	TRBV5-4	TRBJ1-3	TGTGCCAGCACTCCGGGTGGGGGGCCTGGAAACACCATATATTTT	CASTPGGGPGNTIYF
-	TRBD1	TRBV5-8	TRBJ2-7	TGTGCCAGCAGCTTGGGGACAGGGGGCACCTACGAGCAGTACTTC	CASSLGTGGTYEQYF
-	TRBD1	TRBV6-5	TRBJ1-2	TGTGCCAGCAGTTTCCAGACAGGGGGGGACTATGGCTACACCTTC	CASSFQTGGDYGYTF
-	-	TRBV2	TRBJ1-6	TGTGCCAGCAGTGAATTCGGCAATTCACCCCTCCACTTT	CASSEFGNSPLHF
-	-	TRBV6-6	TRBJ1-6	TGTGCCAGCAGGGCTCCTGGTCCCTATAATTCACCCCTCCACTTT	CASRAPGPYNSPLHF
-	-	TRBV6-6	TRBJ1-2	TGTGCCAGCAGTTACGGGGGGACTGTCGACTATGGCTACACCTTC	CASSYGGTVDYGYTF
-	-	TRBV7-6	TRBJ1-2	TGTGCCAGCAGCCCCTACACCATGTCGGGGGGGTACTATGGCTACACCTTC	CASSPYTMSGGYYGYTF
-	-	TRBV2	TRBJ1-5	TGTGCCAGCAGTGAAGGTCAAAGCAATCAGCCCCAGCATTTT	CASSEGQSNQPQHF
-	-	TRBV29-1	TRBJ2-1	TGCAGCGTCCTGCGGGACCTTCAACAGCAGTTCTTC	CSVLRDLQQQFF
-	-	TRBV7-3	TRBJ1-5	TGTGCCAGCAGCCATTCGGGAGGGGGCAATCAGCCCCAGCATTTT	CASSHSGGGNQPQHF
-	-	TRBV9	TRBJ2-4	TGTGCCAGCAGCGTAGAGGAGGGGGCCGGAAACATTCAGTACTTC	CASSVEEGAGNIQYF
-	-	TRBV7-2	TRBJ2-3	TGTGCCAGCAGGTACAACACAGATACGCAGTATTTT	CASRYNTDTQYF